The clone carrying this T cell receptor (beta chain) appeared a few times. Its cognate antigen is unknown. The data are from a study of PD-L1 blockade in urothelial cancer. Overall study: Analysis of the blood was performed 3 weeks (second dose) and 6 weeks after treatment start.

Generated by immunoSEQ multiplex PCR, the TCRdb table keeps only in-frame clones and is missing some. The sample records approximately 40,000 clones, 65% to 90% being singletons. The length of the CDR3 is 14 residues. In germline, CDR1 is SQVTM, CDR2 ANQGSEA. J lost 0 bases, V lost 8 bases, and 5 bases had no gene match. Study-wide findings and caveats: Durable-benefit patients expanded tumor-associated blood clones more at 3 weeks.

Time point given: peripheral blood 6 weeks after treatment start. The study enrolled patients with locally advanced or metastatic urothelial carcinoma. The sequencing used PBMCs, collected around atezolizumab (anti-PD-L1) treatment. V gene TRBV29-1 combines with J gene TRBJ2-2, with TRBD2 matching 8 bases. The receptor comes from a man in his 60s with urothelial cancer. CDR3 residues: CSTPGLANTGELFF. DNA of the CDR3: TGCAGCACACCGGGACTAGCGAACACCGGGGAGCTGTTTTTT.